This passage covers 7 T cell receptor beta chains from one sample sequenced in a study of blood T cell repertoires in COVID-19. Method: immunoSEQ multiplex PCR; TCRdb's copy keeps in-frame clones and lacks some. The table lists 150,000 to 200,000 clones, roughly 84% of them singletons, with about 14% in the top ten. Sequenced sample: peripheral blood. These receptors were taken from a woman between 65 and 79 years old with COVID-19, enrolled during active disease.

The chain uses TRBV7-3 and TRBJ2-1; TRBD1 aligns across 7 bases. The CDR3 is made up of 19 amino acids. With V trimmed by 4 bases and J by 2 bases, 17 bases remained unmatched. Germline V gene data show CDR1 as SGHTA and CDR2 as FQGTGA. CDR3 DNA sequence: TGTGCCAGCAGCTCGTACCTCCGACAGGGAAGATCAACCTACAATGAGCAGTTCTTC. It is translated as CASSSYLRQGRSTYNEQFF.

V usage is TRBV10-1 and J usage is TRBJ1-5; D possibly corresponds to TRBD1 (6 bases). V lost 5 bases, J lost 6 bases, and 14 bases lay in between. This CDR3 is built from 14 residues. Germline V lookup: CDR1 WNHNN, CDR2 SYGVQD (reference sequence). CDR3 DNA: TGCGCCAGCAGTCCAACAGGGATGTCTCAGCCCCAGCATTTT. This translates into CASSPTGMSQPQHF.

The chain links TRBV9 to TRBJ1-5; 9 positions agree with TRBD1. The CDR3 spans 16 residues. Trimming at V came to 5 bases and at J to 0 bases, leaving 6 bases not matched to a gene. Germline lookup yields CDR1 SGDLS and CDR2 YYNGEE. CDR3 loop: CASSTGGANSNQPQHF. The CDR3 bases are TGTGCCAGCAGTACAGGGGGCGCGAATAGCAATCAGCCCCAGCATTTT.

This rearrangement joins TRBV21-1 to TRBJ2-1; TRBD2 is the table's D call, not checked against the DNA. TRBV21-1 is termed a pseudogene. This CDR3 is built from 15 residues. In DNA, the CDR3 is TGTGCCAGCAGCAAACAAAAGCGGGGGGGCTTTGAGCAGTTCTTC. Its translation: CASSKQKRGGFEQFF.

This clone was seen a single time. The chain links TRBV7-2 to TRBJ2-5; D may be TRBD2 (6 bases). CDR1 and CDR2 (germline): SGHTA, FQGNSA. There are 16 residues in the CDR3. V shed 6 bases and J shed 5 bases, with 22 bases lying between them. This chain's CDR3 is CASSYMGGDLRETQYF. CDR3 nucleotide sequence: TGTGCCAGCAGTTACATGGGCGGGGACCTGCGGGAGACCCAGTACTTC. Based on the CDR3 plus reference TRBV7-2 and TRBJ2-5, the full variable domain is GAGVSQSPSNKVTEKGKDVELRCDPISGHTALYWYRQSLGQGLEFLIYFQGNSAPDKSGLPSDRFSAERTGGSVSTLTIQRTQQEDSAVYLCASSYMGGDLRETQYFGPGTRLLVL.

This clone was detected only once. A read error may produce the germline difference seen at one junction end. The V gene is TRBV6-2 or TRBV6-3, the J gene TRBJ2-1; TRBD2 matches 8 bases. The CDR3 spans 20 residues. Germline CDR1 and CDR2: MNHEY and SVGEGT. CDR3 loop: CASNYVTGSREGATWDEQFF. The CDR3, as DNA: TGTGCCAGCAATTACGTTACGGGTTCCCGGGAGGGAGCAACTTGGGATGAGCAGTTCTTC.

The gene calls are TRBV19 and TRBJ2-3; D gene unclear. V was trimmed by 3 bases and J by 5 bases, leaving 3 bases between them. The length of the CDR3 is 11 residues. Germline assignment: CDR1 LNHDA and CDR2 SQIVND (reference sequence). The CDR3 is CASSIKDTQYF. DNA of the CDR3: TGTGCCAGTAGTATCAAAGATACGCAGTATTTT.